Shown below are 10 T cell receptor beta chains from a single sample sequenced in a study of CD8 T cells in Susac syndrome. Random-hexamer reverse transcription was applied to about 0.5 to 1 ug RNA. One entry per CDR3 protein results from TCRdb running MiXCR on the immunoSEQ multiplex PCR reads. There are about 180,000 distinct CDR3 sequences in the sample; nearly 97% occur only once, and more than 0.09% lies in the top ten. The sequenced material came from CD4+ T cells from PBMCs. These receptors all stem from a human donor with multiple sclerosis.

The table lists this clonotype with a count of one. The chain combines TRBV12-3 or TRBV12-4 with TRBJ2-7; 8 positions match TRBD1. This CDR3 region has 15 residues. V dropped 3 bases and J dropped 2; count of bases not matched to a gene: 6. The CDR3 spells CASSFGQGLTYEQYF. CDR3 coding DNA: TGTGCCAGCAGTTTCGGACAGGGTCTCACCTACGAGCAGTACTTC.

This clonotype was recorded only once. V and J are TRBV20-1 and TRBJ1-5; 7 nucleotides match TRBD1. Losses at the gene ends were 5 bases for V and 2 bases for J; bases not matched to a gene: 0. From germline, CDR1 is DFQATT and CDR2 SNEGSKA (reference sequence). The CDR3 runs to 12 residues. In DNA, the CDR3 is TGCAGTGCTGACAGGGGCAATCAGCCCCAGCATTTT. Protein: CSADRGNQPQHF.

The CDR3 region has the DNA TGCAGTGCTACAGGGGGCAGCAATCAGCCCCAGCATTTT. It encodes CSATGGSNQPQHF. The chain links TRBV29-1 to TRBJ1-5; 9 bases align to TRBD1. CDR1 is SQVTM and CDR2 is ANQGSEA in the germline V gene. The CDR3 sequence is 13 residues long.

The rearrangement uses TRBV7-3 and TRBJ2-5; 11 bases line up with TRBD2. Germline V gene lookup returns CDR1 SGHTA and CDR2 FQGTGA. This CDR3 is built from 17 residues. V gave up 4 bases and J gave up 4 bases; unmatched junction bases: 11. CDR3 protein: CASSSNALAGGGETQYF. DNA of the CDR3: TGTGCCAGCAGCTCCAACGCCCTAGCGGGGGGAGGAGAGACCCAGTACTTC. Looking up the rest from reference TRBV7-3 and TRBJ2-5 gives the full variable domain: GAGVSQTPSNKVTEKGKYVELRCDPISGHTALYWYRQSLGQGPEFLIYFQGTGAADDSGLPNDRFFAVRPEGSVSTLKIQRTERGDSAVYLCASSSNALAGGGETQYFGPGTRLLVL.

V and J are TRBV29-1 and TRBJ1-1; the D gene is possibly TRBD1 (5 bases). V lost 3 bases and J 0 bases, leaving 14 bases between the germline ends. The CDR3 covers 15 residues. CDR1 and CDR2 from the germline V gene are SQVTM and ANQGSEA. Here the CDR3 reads CSVDAGWGMNTEAFF. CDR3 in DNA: TGCAGCGTTGACGCAGGGTGGGGGATGAACACTGAAGCTTTCTTT.

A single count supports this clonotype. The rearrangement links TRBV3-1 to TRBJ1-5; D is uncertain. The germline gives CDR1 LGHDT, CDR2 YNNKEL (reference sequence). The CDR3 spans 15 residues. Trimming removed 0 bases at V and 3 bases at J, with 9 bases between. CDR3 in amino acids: CASSQDGSPNQPQHF. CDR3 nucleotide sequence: TGTGCCAGCAGCCAAGATGGCAGCCCCAATCAGCCCCAGCATTTT.

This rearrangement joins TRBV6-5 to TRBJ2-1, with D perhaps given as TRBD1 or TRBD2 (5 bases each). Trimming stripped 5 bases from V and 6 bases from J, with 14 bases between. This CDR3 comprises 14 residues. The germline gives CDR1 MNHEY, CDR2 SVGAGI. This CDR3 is CASSPPGTLNEQFF. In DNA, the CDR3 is TGTGCCAGCAGTCCCCCCGGGACCCTCAATGAGCAGTTCTTC.

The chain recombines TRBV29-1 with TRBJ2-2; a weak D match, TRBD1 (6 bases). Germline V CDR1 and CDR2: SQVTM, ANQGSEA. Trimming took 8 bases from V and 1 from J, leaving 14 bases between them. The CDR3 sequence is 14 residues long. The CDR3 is CSCTGPQNTGELFF. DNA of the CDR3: TGCAGCTGCACAGGGCCTCAGAACACCGGGGAGCTGTTTTTT.

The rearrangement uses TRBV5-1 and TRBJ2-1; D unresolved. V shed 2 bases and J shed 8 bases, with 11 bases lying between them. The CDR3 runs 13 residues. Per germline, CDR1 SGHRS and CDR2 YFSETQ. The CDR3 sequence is CASSFLPDDEQFF. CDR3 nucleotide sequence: TGCGCCAGCAGCTTTTTACCAGACGATGAGCAGTTCTTC.

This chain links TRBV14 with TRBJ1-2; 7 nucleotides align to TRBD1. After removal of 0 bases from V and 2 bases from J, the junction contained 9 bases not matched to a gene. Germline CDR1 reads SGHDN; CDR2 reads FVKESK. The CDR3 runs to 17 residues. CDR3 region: CASSQDGRQGRNYGYTF. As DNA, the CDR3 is TGTGCCAGCAGCCAAGATGGGCGACAGGGAAGAAACTATGGCTACACCTTC.